A selection of T cell receptor beta chains follows, all from one sample in a study of T cell responses to AZD1222 COVID-19 vaccine. Profiled with immunoSEQ multiplex PCR; TCRdb holds only in-frame clones, not every one. The table shows 100,000 to 120,000 clones, with around 84% occurring only once. Sequenced here: peripheral blood, sampled on day 0 of AZD1222 vaccination. The receptors stem from an adult in good health. Both conserved end residues are part of each CDR3. Fields, in order: D gene, J gene, V gene, CDR3 DNA, CDR3 protein. D genes are given only for firm matches.

>-|TRBJ1-4|TRBV5-1
TGCGCCAGCAGCTTGGTACCGGCGACTAATGAAAAACTGTTTTTT
CASSLVPATNEKLFF
>-|TRBJ1-1|TRBV5-1
TGCGCCAGCAGCTTGGGCAGGGCCACTGAAGCTTTCTTT
CASSLGRATEAFF
>-|TRBJ1-5|TRBV28
TGTGCCAGCACACGACAGGACGTATCGGGCCAGCCCCAGCATTTT
CASTRQDVSGQPQHF
>-|TRBJ1-5|TRBV29-1
TGCAGCGTTGGTTCGGGGGGGGGCAATCAGCCCCAGCATTTT
CSVGSGGGNQPQHF
>TRBD1|TRBJ1-2|TRBV7-9
TGTGCCAGCAGCCCCTTCGGACAGGGGGCGCGTGACTATGGCTACACCTTC
CASSPFGQGARDYGYTF
>-|TRBJ1-1|TRBV5-1
TGCGCCAGCAGCTTCGGGGGTACCGCTGAAGCTTTCTTT
CASSFGGTAEAFF
>-|TRBJ2-3|TRBV28
TGTGCCAGCAGGGCCCCTTGGGACTTTCTCACAGATACGCAGTATTTT
CASRAPWDFLTDTQYF
>TRBD1|TRBJ1-6|TRBV30
TGTGCCTGGAGTGTTCCGGGACAGGGGGATTCACCCCTCCACTTT
CAWSVPGQGDSPLHF
>-|TRBJ2-6|TRBV9
TGTGCCAGCAGCTTTAGACCTAACTCTGGGGCCAACGTCCTGACTTTC
CASSFRPNSGANVLTF
>-|TRBJ1-1|TRBV7-2
TGTGCCAGCAGCCCCCAGACTGTCACTGAAGCTTTCTTT
CASSPQTVTEAFF
>-|TRBJ1-5|TRBV19
TGTGCCAGTAGTATAGATCGAGAGCCCCAGCATTTT
CASSIDREPQHF
>-|TRBJ2-5|TRBV18
TGTGCCAGCTCACCACCATCCCTTCAGCAAGAGACCCAGTACTTC
CASSPPSLQQETQYF
>TRBD1|TRBJ1-6|TRBV4-3
TGCGCCAGCAGCCACGGGGGACAGGGGTATAATTCACCCCTCCACTTT
CASSHGGQGYNSPLHF
>-|TRBJ1-1|TRBV5-1
TGCGCCAGCAGCCAATCACCGAACACGAACACTGAAGCTTTCTTT
CASSQSPNTNTEAFF
>-|TRBJ2-1|TRBV12-3/TRBV12-4
TGTGCCAGCAGTTTACGGTTTGAGCAGTTCTTC
CASSLRFEQFF
>TRBD2|TRBJ2-1|TRBV27
TGTGCCAGCACCATAGACTGGGCTTCTAGCGGGGGGTTTCCCAATGAGCAGTTCTTC
CASTIDWASSGGFPNEQFF
>-|TRBJ1-1|TRBV7-9
TGTGCCAGCAGCCCCCATCGGACTGAAGCTTTCTTT
CASSPHRTEAFF
>-|TRBJ2-7|TRBV7-8
TGTGCCAGCAGCCTCTATTCGAGGGAGCAGTACTTC
CASSLYSREQYF
>-|TRBJ1-5|TRBV4-3
TGCGCCAGCAGCCCTGCCCCTGGGGGCAATCAGCCCCAGCATTTT
CASSPAPGGNQPQHF
>TRBD1|TRBJ1-2|TRBV7-2
TGTGCCAGCAGTTACGACCGACAGGGGGCTTCTGGCTACACCTTC
CASSYDRQGASGYTF
>TRBD1|TRBJ1-2|TRBV30
TGTGCCTGGAGTGCCCAGACAGGGGGGGCCTATGGCTACACCTTC
CAWSAQTGGAYGYTF
>-|TRBJ2-2|TRBV12-3/TRBV12-4
TGTGCCAGCAGGAACACCGGGGAGCTGTTTTTT
CASRNTGELFF